The 9 T cell receptor beta chains given below trace back to one sample, sequenced in a study of blood T cell repertoires in COVID-19. Repertoires were generated with immunoSEQ multiplex PCR, while TCRdb's copy carries only in-frame clones and drops some. This table has over 200,000 clones, approximately 83% appearing once. The sample was peripheral blood. The receptors shown here come from a man between 35 and 55 years old with acute or convalescent COVID-19.

This clone was seen more than once but under ten times. V usage is TRBV4-2 and J usage is TRBJ2-2; 15 bases agree with TRBD2. The CDR3 loop spans 17 amino acids. The ends lost 6 bases at V and 5 bases at J; junction bases unmatched: 7. The germline CDR1 and CDR2 sequences are LGHNA and YNFKEQ. CDR3 in amino acids: CASRPMGLAGGTGELFF. The CDR3 DNA reads TGTGCCAGCAGGCCAATGGGACTAGCGGGGGGAACCGGGGAGCTGTTTTTT.

This rearrangement joins TRBV19 to TRBJ1-1; D may be TRBD1 (6 bases). Trimming left V 4 bases short and J 5 bases short, with 8 bases between. CDR1 LNHDA and CDR2 SQIVND come from the germline V gene (reference sequence). This CDR3 is 12 amino acids long. The CDR3 loop is CASSTQGTEAFF. CDR3 bases: TGTGCCAGTAGTACCCAGGGGACTGAAGCTTTCTTT. The full variable domain, completed using reference TRBV19 and TRBJ1-1, is DGGITQSPKYLFRKEGQNVTLSCEQNLNHDAMYWYRQDPGQGLRLIYYSQIVNDFQKGDIAEGYSVSREKKESFPLTVTSAQKNPTAFYLCASSTQGTEAFFGQGTRLTVV.

The CDR3 nucleotides are TGTGCCACCTCTGGAGCGACAGATACGCAGTATTTT. The encoded protein is CATSGATDTQYF. This sequence joins TRBV7-2 and TRBJ2-3; no firm D call. The V and J ends lost 10 bases and 3 bases respectively, with 11 bases between them. The CDR3 runs 12 residues. In germline, CDR1 is SGHTA, CDR2 FQGNSA.

This clone was picked up a small number of times. Other DNA sequences of this sample code for an identical CDR3. This sequence joins TRBV18 and TRBJ2-7; no firm D call. CDR3 size: 13 residues. Germline lookup yields CDR1 KGHSH and CDR2 LQKENI. Trimming shortened V by 1 base and J by 0 bases, and 4 bases separated the two germline ends. The CDR3 DNA reads TGTGCCAGCTCACCACTGAGCTCCTACGAGCAGTACTTC. Its translation: CASSPLSSYEQYF.

This chain connects TRBV3-1 (or the pseudogene TRBV3-2) to TRBJ1-3; 7 nucleotides align to TRBD1. The CDR3 consists of 14 residues. Germline assignment: CDR1 LGHDT and CDR2 YNNKEL (reference sequence). V was clipped by 4 bases and J by 4 bases; unmatched bases: 4. DNA for the CDR3: TGTGCCAGCAGCCCTGGGACAGCCGGAAACACCATATATTTT. Encoded protein: CASSPGTAGNTIYF.

V is TRBV5-4 and J is TRBJ2-7; 7 positions match TRBD2. V lost 2 bases to trimming and J lost 2 bases; unmatched junction nucleotides: 4. The CDR3 covers 14 residues. Germline V lookup: CDR1 SGHNT, CDR2 YYREEE (reference sequence). This CDR3 is CASSFAGLAYEQYF. CDR3 nucleotides: TGTGCCAGCAGCTTTGCAGGACTAGCCTACGAGCAGTACTTC.

The V gene is TRBV5-6, the J gene TRBJ1-2; D ambiguous. The V end lost 0 bases, the J end lost 1 base, and 7 bases lay between the germline ends. Per germline, CDR1 SGHDT and CDR2 YYEEEE. The CDR3 has 14 amino acids. For the CDR3, the DNA is TGTGCCAGCAGCTTGGGGGCCCGTAACTATGGCTACACCTTC. As protein: CASSLGARNYGYTF. Combining the CDR3 with reference TRBV5-6 and TRBJ1-2 gives the whole variable domain DAGVTQSPTHLIKTRGQQVTLRCSPKSGHDTVSWYQQALGQGPQFIFQYYEEEERQRGNFPDRFSGHQFPNYSSELNVNALLLGDSALYLCASSLGARNYGYTFGSGTRLTVV.

CDR3: CAWSRGPGKLFF. The CDR3 DNA sequence: TGTGCCTGGAGCAGGGGGCCTGGAAAACTGTTTTTT. This rearrangement joins TRBV30 to TRBJ1-4, with TRBD1 matching over 8 bases. Germline V gives CDR1 GTSNPN, CDR2 SVGIG (reference sequence). Trimming cost V 3 bases and J 10 bases; bases outside gene matches: 4. The CDR3 length is 12 residues.

The chain employs TRBV19 and TRBJ2-5; 9 bases agree with TRBD1. The CDR3 length is 14 residues. Germline assignment: CDR1 LNHDA and CDR2 SQIVND (reference sequence). V lost 10 bases and J lost 5; bases outside the gene matches: 11. The CDR3 DNA follows: TGTGCCACCTCACCTACCGGACAGGGGGAGACCCAGTACTTC. Protein product: CATSPTGQGETQYF. Full variable domain (remainder filled in from reference TRBV19 and TRBJ2-5): DGGITQSPKYLFRKEGQNVTLSCEQNLNHDAMYWYRQDPGQGLRLIYYSQIVNDFQKGDIAEGYSVSREKKESFPLTVTSAQKNPTAFYLCATSPTGQGETQYFGPGTRLLVL.